Below, 14 T cell receptor beta chains from the same sample are listed, as sequenced in a study of blood T cells in healthy people across ages. Primed by a sample-barcoded 5' primer and a J-beta primer mix, a second PCR proceeded for 7 to 11 cycles. MiXCR, run by TCRdb on the 5' RACE reads, gives a single entry per CDR3 protein. The sample comprises over 1,200,000 distinct CDR3 sequences, around 55% of which are singletons, and over 5% rests with the top ten. Input material: blood. All receptors derive from a man aged 18 to 30 in good health.

The chain links TRBV4-1 to TRBJ2-3, with 10 bases lining up with TRBD2. Per the germline V gene, CDR1 is MGHRA and CDR2 is YSYEKL. This CDR3 has 15 amino acids. V gave up 2 bases and J gave up 3 bases; unmatched junction bases: 2. CDR3 DNA: TGCGCCAGCAGCCAACCGGGACTAGCGACAGATACGCAGTATTTT. Its translation: CASSQPGLATDTQYF.

This clonotype has a single count. The rearrangement links TRBV20-1 to TRBJ1-5, with D unresolved. The CDR3 spans 15 residues. V dropped 6 bases and J dropped 13 bases, with 28 bases sitting between them. Germline CDR1 reads DFQATT; CDR2 reads SNEGSKA (reference sequence). DNA of the CDR3: TGCAGTGCCCCCCGAGTGGAGGGCCCTTACTCGGGGCAGCATTTT. Translated, it gives CSAPRVEGPYSGQHF.

V gene TRBV15 combines with J gene TRBJ2-4; D is ambiguous. The J call is in doubt because the DNA end fits TRBJ2-5 better. This CDR3 contains 15 residues. The germline V gene has CDR1 LNHNV and CDR2 YYDKDF (reference sequence). CDR3 region: CATSRDLRWKETQYF. The CDR3 DNA follows: TGTGCCACCAGCAGAGATCTAAGGTGGAAAGAGACCCAGTACTTC.

V and J are TRBV20-1 and TRBJ2-4, with D tentatively TRBD1 or TRBD2 (6 bases each). Germline CDR1 reads DFQATT; CDR2 reads SNEGSKA (reference sequence). This CDR3 comprises 13 residues. The V end lost 5 bases, the J end lost 7 bases, and 15 bases lay between the germline ends. CDR3 sequence: CSAPGQGGNIQYF. The CDR3 DNA sequence: TGCAGTGCTCCGGGACAAGGGGGGAACATTCAGTACTTC.

V and J are TRBV6-2 or TRBV6-3 and TRBJ2-3, with 9 bases fitting TRBD2. The V segment lost 7 bases and the J segment 2 bases; nucleotides outside the gene matches: 10. The germline gives CDR1 MNHEY, CDR2 SVGEGT. CDR3 size: 16 residues. CDR3 region: CASTKRLAGFTDTQYF. The CDR3, as DNA: TGTGCCAGCACCAAACGGCTAGCGGGGTTCACAGATACGCAGTATTTT.

The chain joins TRBV20-1 to TRBJ2-7, with 11 positions matching TRBD2. V lost 1 base, J lost 4 bases, and 9 bases stayed unmatched. Germline V gene data show CDR1 as DFQATT and CDR2 as SNEGSKA (reference sequence). The CDR3 contains 16 residues. CDR3 DNA: TGCAGTGCTAGAGCCCCAGTTAGCGGGAGGGAATACGAGCAGTACTTC. Its translation is CSARAPVSGREYEQYF.

V gene TRBV5-1 combines with J gene TRBJ2-5; no clear D. Germline V CDR1 and CDR2: SGHRS, YFSETQ. This CDR3 region has 13 residues. The V and J ends lost 0 bases and 7 bases respectively, with 10 bases between them. Here the CDR3 DNA reads TGCGCCAGCAGCTTGGATACCCCAGGGACCCAGTACTTC. This encodes CASSLDTPGTQYF. The full variable domain, completed using reference TRBV5-1 and TRBJ2-5, is KAGVTQTPRYLIKTRGQQVTLSCSPISGHRSVSWYQQTPGQGLQFLFEYFSETQRNKGNFPGRFSGRQFSNSRSEMNVSTLELGDSALYLCASSLDTPGTQYFGPGTRLLVL.

This chain links TRBV11-2 with TRBJ2-5, with D possibly matching TRBD2 (6 bases). Trimming shortened V by 6 bases and J by 5 bases, and 13 bases separated the two germline ends. CDR1 and CDR2 (germline): SGHAT, FQNNGV. The CDR3 has 13 residues. The CDR3 region has the DNA TGTGCCAGCAGTTCAAGCGGGTATGAGACCCAGTACTTC. Amino acids: CASSSSGYETQYF. Full variable domain (remainder filled in from reference TRBV11-2 and TRBJ2-5): EAGVAQSPRYKIIEKRQSVAFWCNPISGHATLYWYQQILGQGPKLLIQFQNNGVVDDSQLPKDRFSAERLKGVDSTLKIQPAKLEDSAVYLCASSSSGYETQYFGPGTRLLVL.

This chain joins TRBV4-1 and TRBJ1-6; no clear D. Trimming pared 4 bases from V and 10 bases from J, leaving 23 bases between. Germline CDR1 MGHRA, CDR2 YSYEKL. The CDR3 runs to 17 residues. The CDR3 DNA reads as TGCGCCAGCAGCCCCGCACCCTTTCACCTTACCCGGTCACCCCTCCACTTT. Amino acid sequence: CASSPAPFHLTRSPLHF.

With regard to this clonotype: With a much larger clone just one base away, this may be a read error. This chain uses TRBV20-1 with TRBJ1-2; D gene ambiguous. V dropped 3 bases and J dropped 8 bases, with 4 bases sitting between them. Germline V CDR1 and CDR2: DFQATT, SNEGSKA (reference sequence). The CDR3 consists of 9 residues. The CDR3 sequence is CSAREGYTF. For the CDR3, the DNA is TGCAGTGCTAGGGAGGGCTACACCTTC.

This clonotype showed up many times. The J gene is TRBJ2-3, the V gene TRBV29-1; D is uncertain. Germline V gene data show CDR1 as SQVTM and CDR2 as ANQGSEA. Trimming took 4 bases from V and 4 from J, leaving 3 bases between them. CDR3 size: 10 residues. Here the CDR3 DNA reads TGCAGCGTTGTGGCAGATACGCAGTATTTT. It translates to CSVVADTQYF.

The J gene is TRBJ2-1, the V gene TRBV12-3 or TRBV12-4, with 10 bases identical to TRBD1. The better agreement between TRBJ2-7 and the DNA end casts doubt on the J call. This CDR3 has 16 amino acids. The chain's CDR3 is CASSSSGTGAPNEQYF. In DNA, the CDR3 is TGTGCCAGCAGTTCCTCCGGGACAGGGGCCCCCAATGAGCAGTACTTC.

V and J are TRBV2 and TRBJ2-3; D is possibly TRBD1 (5 bases). Germline V lookup: CDR1 SNHLY, CDR2 FYNNEI. This CDR3 spans 15 amino acids. The V gene lost 7 bases and the J gene lost 0 bases, with 14 bases spanning the gap. As DNA, the CDR3 is TGTGCCAGCAATGAGGACGGACAAAGCACAGATACGCAGTATTTT. It codes for CASNEDGQSTDTQYF.

The CDR3 DNA follows: TGCAGTGTATTTTTGGCCTACGAGCAGTACTTC. Translated, it gives CSVFLAYEQYF. The chain combines TRBV20-1 with TRBJ2-7; D gene uncertain. The CDR3 totals 11 residues. CDR1 is DFQATT and CDR2 is SNEGSKA in the germline V gene (reference sequence). The ends were cut back, 7 bases at V and 2 bases at J, with 9 bases in the middle.